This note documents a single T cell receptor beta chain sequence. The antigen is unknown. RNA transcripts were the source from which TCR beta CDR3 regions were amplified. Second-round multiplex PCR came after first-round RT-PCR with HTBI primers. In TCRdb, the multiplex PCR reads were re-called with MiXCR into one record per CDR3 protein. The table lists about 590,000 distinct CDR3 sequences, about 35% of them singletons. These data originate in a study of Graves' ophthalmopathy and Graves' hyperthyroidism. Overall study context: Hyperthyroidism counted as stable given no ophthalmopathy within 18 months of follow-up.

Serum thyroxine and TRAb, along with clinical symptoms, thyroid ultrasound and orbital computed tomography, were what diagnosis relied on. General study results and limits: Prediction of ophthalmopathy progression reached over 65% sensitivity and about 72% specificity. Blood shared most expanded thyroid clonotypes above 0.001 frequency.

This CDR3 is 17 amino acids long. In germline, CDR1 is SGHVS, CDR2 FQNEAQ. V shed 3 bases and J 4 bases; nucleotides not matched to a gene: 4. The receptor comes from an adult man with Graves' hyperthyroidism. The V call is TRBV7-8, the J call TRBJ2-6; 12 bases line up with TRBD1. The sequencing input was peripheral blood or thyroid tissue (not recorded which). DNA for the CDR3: TGTGCCAGCAGCTTGGGACAGGGGGCAGCGGGGGCCAACGTCCTGACTTTC. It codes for CASSLGQGAAGANVLTF.